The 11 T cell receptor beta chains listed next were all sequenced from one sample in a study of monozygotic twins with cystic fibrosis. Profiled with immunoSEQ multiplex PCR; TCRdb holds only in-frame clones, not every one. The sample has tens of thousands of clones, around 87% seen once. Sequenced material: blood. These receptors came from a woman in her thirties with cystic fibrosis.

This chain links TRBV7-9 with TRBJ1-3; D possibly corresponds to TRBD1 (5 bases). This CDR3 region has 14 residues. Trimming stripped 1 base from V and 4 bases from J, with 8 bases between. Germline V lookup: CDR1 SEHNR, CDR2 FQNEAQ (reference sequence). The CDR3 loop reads CASSLGTLGNTIYF. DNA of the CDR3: TGTGCCAGCAGCTTAGGGACACTGGGAAACACCATATATTTT.

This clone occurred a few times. The CDR3 here is CASSGGGSEQYF. In DNA form, the CDR3 reads TGTGCCAGCAGCGGGGGGGGTTCCGAGCAGTACTTC. The chain is built from TRBV6-6 and TRBJ2-7; 8 bases agree with TRBD2. CDR1 is MNHNY, CDR2 SVGAGI, per germline (reference sequence). The CDR3 spans 12 residues. V lost 6 bases to trimming and J lost 6 bases; unmatched junction nucleotides: 4.

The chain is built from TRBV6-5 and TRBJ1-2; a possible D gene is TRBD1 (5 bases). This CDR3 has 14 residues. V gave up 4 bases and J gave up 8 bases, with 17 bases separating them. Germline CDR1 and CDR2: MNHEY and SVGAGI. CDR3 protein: CASSSRALISGYTF. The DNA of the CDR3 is TGTGCCAGCAGTTCCAGGGCGCTCATTTCGGGCTACACCTTC.

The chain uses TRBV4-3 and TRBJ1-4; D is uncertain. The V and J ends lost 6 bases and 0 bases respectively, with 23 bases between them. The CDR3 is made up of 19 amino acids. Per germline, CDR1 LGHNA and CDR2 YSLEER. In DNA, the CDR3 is TGCGCCAGCAGTCTACTAGGAAAAGCATCCCCGACAACTAATGAAAAACTGTTTTTT. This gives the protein CASSLLGKASPTTNEKLFF.

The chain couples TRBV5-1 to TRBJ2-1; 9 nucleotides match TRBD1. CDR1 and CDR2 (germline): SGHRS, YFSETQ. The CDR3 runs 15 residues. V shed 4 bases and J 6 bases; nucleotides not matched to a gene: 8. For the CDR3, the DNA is TGCGCCAGCAGCATCCGGGACAGGGTCATCAATGAGCAGTTCTTC. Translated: CASSIRDRVINEQFF.

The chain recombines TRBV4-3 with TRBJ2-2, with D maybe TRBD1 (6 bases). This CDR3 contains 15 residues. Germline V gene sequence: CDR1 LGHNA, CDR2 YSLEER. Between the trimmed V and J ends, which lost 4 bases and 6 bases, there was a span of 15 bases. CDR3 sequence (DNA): TGCGCCAGCAGCCCGAACAACAGGGTGCCCGGGGAGCTGTTTTTT. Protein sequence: CASSPNNRVPGELFF.

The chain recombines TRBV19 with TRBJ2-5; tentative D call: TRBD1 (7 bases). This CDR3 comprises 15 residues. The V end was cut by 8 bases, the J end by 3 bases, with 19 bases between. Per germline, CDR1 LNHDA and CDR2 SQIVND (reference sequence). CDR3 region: CASAKRRGREETQYF. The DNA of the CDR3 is TGTGCCAGTGCCAAGCGGAGGGGGCGCGAAGAGACCCAGTACTTC.

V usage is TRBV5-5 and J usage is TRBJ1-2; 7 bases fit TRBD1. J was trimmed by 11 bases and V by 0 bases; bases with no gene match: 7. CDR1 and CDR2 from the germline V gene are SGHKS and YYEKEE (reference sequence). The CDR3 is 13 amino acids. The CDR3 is CASSLVGGAGYTF. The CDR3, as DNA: TGTGCCAGCAGCTTGGTAGGGGGCGCTGGGTACACCTTC.

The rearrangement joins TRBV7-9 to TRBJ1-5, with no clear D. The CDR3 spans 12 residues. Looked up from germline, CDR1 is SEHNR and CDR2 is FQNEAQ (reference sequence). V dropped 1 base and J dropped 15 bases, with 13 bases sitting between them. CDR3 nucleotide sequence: TGTGCCAGCAGCTTAGGCAGCTCAGCTAGGCATTTT. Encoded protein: CASSLGSSARHF.

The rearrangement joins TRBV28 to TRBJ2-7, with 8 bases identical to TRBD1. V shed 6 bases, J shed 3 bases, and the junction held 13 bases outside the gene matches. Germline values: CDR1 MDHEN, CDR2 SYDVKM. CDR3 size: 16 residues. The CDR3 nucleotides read TGTGCCAGCAGGGAAACCAGGACAGGGAGGTTCTACGAGCAGTACTTC. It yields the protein CASRETRTGRFYEQYF. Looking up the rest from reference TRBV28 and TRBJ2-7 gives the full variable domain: DVKVTQSSRYLVKRTGEKVFLECVQDMDHENMFWYRQDPGLGLRLIYFSYDVKMKEKGDIPEGYSVSREKKERFSLILESASTNQTSMYLCASRETRTGRFYEQYFGPGTRLTVT.

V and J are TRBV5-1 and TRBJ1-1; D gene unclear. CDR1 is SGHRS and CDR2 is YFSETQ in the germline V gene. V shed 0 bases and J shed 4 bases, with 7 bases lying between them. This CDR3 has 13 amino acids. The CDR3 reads CASSLGEGTEAFF. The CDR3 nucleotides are TGCGCCAGCAGCTTGGGAGAAGGCACTGAAGCTTTCTTT.